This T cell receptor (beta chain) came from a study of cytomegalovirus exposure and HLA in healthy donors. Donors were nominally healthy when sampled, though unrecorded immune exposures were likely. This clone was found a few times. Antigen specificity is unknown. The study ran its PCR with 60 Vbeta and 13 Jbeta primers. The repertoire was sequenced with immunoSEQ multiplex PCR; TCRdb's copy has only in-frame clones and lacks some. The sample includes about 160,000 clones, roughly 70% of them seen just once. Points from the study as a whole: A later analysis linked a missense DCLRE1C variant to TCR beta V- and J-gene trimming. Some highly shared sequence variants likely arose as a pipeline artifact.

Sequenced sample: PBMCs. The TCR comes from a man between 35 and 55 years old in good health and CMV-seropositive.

As DNA, the CDR3 is TGTGCCAGCAGTTACCCTCCGGACAGGGTAGCGGAGCAGTACTTC. Encoded protein: CASSYPPDRVAEQYF. The rearrangement joins TRBV6-6 to TRBJ2-7; 8 bases align to TRBD1. The germline gives CDR1 MNHNY, CDR2 SVGAGI (reference sequence). The CDR3 is 15 residues long. Losses at the gene ends were 2 bases for V and 7 bases for J; bases not matched to a gene: 10.